The 9 T cell receptor beta chains below all came from one sample that was sequenced in a study of glioma-infiltrating T cells. TCR alpha and beta CDR3 regions were amplified from RNA using iRepertoire nested multiplex PCR. One entry per CDR3 protein results from TCRdb running MiXCR on the multiplex PCR reads. The repertoire consists of more than 85,000 distinct CDR3 sequences, with less than 30% occurring once and the leading ten covering roughly 30%. Sequenced: glioma tissue, nonneoplastic brain tissue, or PBMCs (not recorded which). Receptors originate from a human donor with low-grade glioma or glioblastoma, undergoing nonglioma brain surgery, or in good health (not recorded which).

The table lists this clonotype with many counts. This chain joins TRBV4-3 and TRBJ2-1; a weak D match, TRBD2 (5 bases). Trimming pared 0 bases from V and 0 bases from J, leaving 9 bases between. The V gene's germline CDR1 is LGHNA and CDR2 YSLEER. The CDR3 contains 16 residues. This CDR3 is CASSQDYGSSYNEQFF. The CDR3 region has the DNA TGCGCCAGCAGCCAAGATTATGGGAGCTCCTACAATGAGCAGTTCTTC.

This clonotype was counted a single time. At one end the junction does not follow the germline gene, possibly because of a read error. The chain uses TRBV7-2 and TRBJ2-3, with 7 nucleotides matching TRBD1. Germline V gives CDR1 SGHTA, CDR2 FQGNSA. This CDR3 comprises 15 residues. The CDR3 DNA follows: TGTGCCAGCAGCCCTGGACAGGCCTACGGGGATACTCAGTATTTT. Translated: CASSPGQAYGDTQYF.

Comments on this clonotype: This clone may be a read error of a much larger clone one base away. The chain joins TRBV18 to TRBJ2-3; no clear D. CDR1 and CDR2 (germline): KGHSH, LQKENI. CDR3 length: 15 amino acids. V was pared by 4 bases and J by 8 bases, with 19 bases between. CDR3 sequence reads: CASSLGGRALGTQYF. DNA for the CDR3: TGTGCCAGCTCACTAGGTGGAAGGGCCCTCGGTACGCAGTATTTT. Based on the CDR3 plus reference TRBV18 and TRBJ2-3, the full variable domain is NAGVMQNPRHLVRRRGQEARLRCSPMKGHSHVYWYRQLPEEGLKFMVYLQKENIIDESGMPKERFSAEFPKEGPSILRIQQVVRGDSAAYFCASSLGGRALGTQYFGPGTRLTVL.

The genes are TRBV15 and TRBJ1-5; D unresolved. The germline V gene encodes CDR1 LNHNV and CDR2 YYDKDF (reference sequence). V was shortened by 3 bases and J by 8 bases, with 8 bases between the two germline ends. This CDR3 contains 12 residues. In DNA form, the CDR3 reads TGTGCCACCAGCAGGCCCGAGAAGCCCCAGCATTTT. Translating gives CATSRPEKPQHF.

This clonotype was recorded many times. This rearrangement joins TRBV4-3 to TRBJ2-7; a weak D match, TRBD2 (6 bases). CDR3 length: 14 residues. Per the germline V gene, CDR1 is LGHNA and CDR2 is YSLEER. Trimming shortened V by 4 bases and J by 0 bases, and 10 bases separated the two germline ends. CDR3 amino acids: CASSLASASYEQYF. In DNA, the CDR3 is TGCGCCAGCAGCCTAGCTAGCGCCTCCTACGAGCAGTACTTC.

This clonotype was seen repeatedly, ten times or more. V gene TRBV20-1 combines with J gene TRBJ2-7; 8 positions match TRBD1. The CDR3 has 14 amino acids. Trimming cost V 0 bases and J 0 bases; bases outside gene matches: 1. Germline V gene data show CDR1 as DFQATT and CDR2 as SNEGSKA (reference sequence). The CDR3 DNA is TGCAGTGCTAGAGATACAGGGGGCTCCTACGAGCAGTACTTC. It encodes CSARDTGGSYEQYF.

This clonotype was counted only a few times. The chain is built from TRBV12-3 or TRBV12-4 and TRBJ1-4, with a possible D match to TRBD1 (5 bases). With 3 bases removed from V and 0 bases from J, the gap between germline ends came to 8 bases. CDR3 size: 15 residues. The CDR3 reads CASSFGAATNEKLFF. CDR3 nucleotides: TGTGCCAGCAGTTTTGGGGCTGCAACTAATGAAAAACTGTTTTTT.

This clonotype was recorded many times. CDR3 in amino acids: CASSRQTGNTEAFF. The DNA for the CDR3 is TGTGCCAGCAGCCGCCAAACCGGAAACACTGAAGCTTTCTTT. The V call is TRBV16, the J call TRBJ1-1; no reliable D call. This CDR3 contains 14 residues. Trimming removed 4 bases at V and 2 bases at J, with 11 bases between. CDR1 and CDR2 from the germline V gene are KGHSY and FQNENV.

Details on this clonotype: A clone one base away is much larger, so this may be a read error. The chain has TRBV7-9 and TRBJ2-3, with unresolved D. CDR1 SEHNR and CDR2 FQNEAQ come from the germline V gene (reference sequence). V lost 8 bases, J lost 2 bases, and 8 bases lay in between. CDR3 length equals 12 residues. CDR3 in amino acids: CASGSFTDTQYF. Written as DNA, the CDR3 is TGTGCCAGCGGGTCGTTCACAGATACGCAGTATTTT.